These 13 T cell receptor beta chains share one sample of origin, sequenced in a study of STAT5B mutations in CD4+ large granular lymphocyte leukemia. Sequencing was performed with immunoSEQ multiplex PCR; in TCRdb, only in-frame clones are kept and a portion is missing. The table lists 30,000 to 40,000 clones, more than 65% of them singletons. The sequenced sample was CD4+ T cells from blood buffy coats. These receptor sequences come from a human donor in good health.

The CDR3 loop is CASSLTGGRMVHGYTF. CDR3 sequence (DNA): TGTGCCAGCAGCTTAACGGGGGGGCGGATGGTTCATGGCTACACCTTC. V usage is TRBV7-9 and J usage is TRBJ1-2, with a weak D call TRBD1 (6 bases). There are 16 residues in the CDR3. Germline CDR1 is SEHNR and CDR2 is FQNEAQ (reference sequence). The germline V and J ends were trimmed by 2 bases and 6 bases, with 19 bases remaining between them.

This sequence joins TRBV10-3 and TRBJ2-1; TRBD1 or TRBD2 may be the D gene (5 bases each). V lost 11 bases and J lost 4, with 18 bases in between. Germline V gives CDR1 ENHRY, CDR2 SYGVKD. CDR3 length: 14 amino acids. The CDR3 region is CASSPGTDYNEQFF. The DNA for the CDR3 is TGTGCCTCGAGCCCGGGGACGGATTACAATGAGCAGTTCTTC.

The chain joins TRBV27 to TRBJ2-4, with D perhaps being TRBD1 or TRBD2 (5 bases each). Trimming left V 6 bases short and J 7 bases short, with 13 bases between. CDR1 and CDR2 (germline): MNHEY, SMNVEV (reference sequence). This CDR3 comprises 13 residues. As DNA, the CDR3 is TGTGCCAGCAGACCGCAGGGACGGAACATTCAGTACTTC. Amino acid sequence: CASRPQGRNIQYF.

The rearrangement links TRBV5-1 to TRBJ2-7, with D tentatively TRBD1 (6 bases). Between the trimmed V and J ends, which lost 5 bases and 2 bases, there was a span of 17 bases. The germline CDR1 and CDR2 sequences are SGHRS and YFSETQ. There are 15 residues in the CDR3. The CDR3 here is CASSSGQKVPYEQYF. CDR3 DNA: TGCGCCAGCAGTTCCGGACAGAAGGTGCCCTACGAGCAGTACTTC. Full variable domain (outside the CDR3, taken from reference TRBV5-1 and TRBJ2-7): KAGVTQTPRYLIKTRGQQVTLSCSPISGHRSVSWYQQTPGQGLQFLFEYFSETQRNKGNFPGRFSGRQFSNSRSEMNVSTLELGDSALYLCASSSGQKVPYEQYFGPGTRLTVT.

The chain employs TRBV27 and TRBJ1-5, with a tentative D call TRBD1 (5 bases). Germline CDR1 MNHEY, CDR2 SMNVEV (reference sequence). This CDR3 is built from 14 residues. Deletions cut 5 bases from V and 1 base from J, with 9 bases between. The CDR3 spells CASSEGPSNQPQHF. The CDR3 DNA reads TGTGCCAGCAGTGAGGGACCGAGCAATCAGCCCCAGCATTTT.

This chain joins TRBV14 and TRBJ1-1; 8 nucleotides align to TRBD1. Germline CDR1 reads SGHDN; CDR2 reads FVKESK. Trimming at V came to 0 bases and at J to 8 bases, leaving 5 bases not matched to a gene. The CDR3 is 14 residues long. The CDR3 DNA is TGTGCCAGCAGCCAAGAAGTACAGGGGGGGGAAGCTTTCTTT. This encodes CASSQEVQGGEAFF.

The chain links TRBV2 to TRBJ2-2, with no clear D. Trimming stripped 5 bases from V and 2 bases from J, with 12 bases between. The CDR3 spans 15 residues. Per germline, CDR1 SNHLY and CDR2 FYNNEI. CDR3 protein: CASSKKRSNTGELFF. For the CDR3, the DNA is TGTGCCAGCAGTAAGAAGCGCTCAAACACCGGGGAGCTGTTTTTT.

CDR3 coding DNA: TGTGCCAGCAGCTTGGATTTGGGGGAGGGCGGCTTCAACGAGCAGTACTTC. Translated: CASSLDLGEGGFNEQYF. The chain couples TRBV5-6 to TRBJ2-7, with 7 nucleotides matching TRBD2. The CDR3 totals 17 residues. The V segment lost 0 bases and the J segment 5 bases; nucleotides outside the gene matches: 14. The germline V gene encodes CDR1 SGHDT and CDR2 YYEEEE.

In this sample, this clone turned up once. The J gene is TRBJ1-1, the V gene TRBV18; D ambiguous. Trimming stripped 3 bases from V and 3 bases from J, with 17 bases between. This CDR3 contains 16 residues. In germline, CDR1 is KGHSH, CDR2 LQKENI. This CDR3 is CASSPYVFGWDTEAFF. The CDR3 bases are TGTGCCAGCTCACCTTACGTCTTCGGATGGGACACTGAAGCTTTCTTT. The full variable domain, in which reference TRBV18 and TRBJ1-1 provide the parts outside the CDR3, is NAGVMQNPRHLVRRRGQEARLRCSPMKGHSHVYWYRQLPEEGLKFMVYLQKENIIDESGMPKERFSAEFPKEGPSILRIQQVVRGDSAAYFCASSPYVFGWDTEAFFGQGTRLTVV.

The chain has TRBV7-2 and TRBJ2-1; 7 nucleotides align to TRBD2. CDR3 length: 15 amino acids. CDR1 is SGHTA and CDR2 is FQGNSA in the germline V gene. V lost 8 bases and J lost 5; bases outside the gene matches: 12. CDR3 sequence reads: CASAGEPAVHNEQFF. The CDR3 DNA sequence: TGTGCCAGCGCGGGGGAGCCAGCGGTCCACAATGAGCAGTTCTTC.

This chain uses TRBV7-2 with TRBJ2-3, with unresolved D. CDR1 SGHTA and CDR2 FQGNSA come from the germline V gene. The CDR3 is made up of 15 amino acids. With 5 bases removed from V and 2 bases from J, the gap between germline ends came to 14 bases. The CDR3: CASSQRAIVTDTQYF. The CDR3 bases are TGTGCCAGCAGCCAACGGGCTATCGTCACAGATACGCAGTATTTT.

The chain is built from TRBV7-9 and TRBJ2-5, with TRBD1 matching over 9 bases. The CDR3 contains 16 residues. The germline gives CDR1 SEHNR, CDR2 FQNEAQ (reference sequence). V was pared by 5 bases and J by 4 bases, with 11 bases of the junction left unmatched. The CDR3 DNA reads as TGTGCCAGCAGCCCGCTACAGGGGGCCGGGGGAGAGACCCAGTACTTC. The encoded protein is CASSPLQGAGGETQYF.

The genes are TRBV18 and TRBJ2-2; D is possibly TRBD2 (6 bases). V was shortened by 3 bases and J by 4 bases, with 9 bases between the two germline ends. Germline V gene data show CDR1 as KGHSH and CDR2 as LQKENI. This CDR3 has 14 residues. The CDR3 protein is CASSPGAGTGELFF. The CDR3 region has the DNA TGTGCCAGCTCACCCGGAGCGGGCACCGGGGAGCTGTTTTTT.